A selection of T cell receptor beta chains follows, all from one sample in a study of blood T cell repertoires in COVID-19. Assay used: immunoSEQ multiplex PCR; TCRdb lists only in-frame clones, some missing. The table shows about 220,000 clones, with about 81% occurring only once. The sample comprised peripheral blood. These receptors were taken from a woman of 80 years or more with COVID-19, enrolled during active disease. CDR3s include the opening cysteine and the closing phenylalanine or tryptophan. A D gene is named only where the DNA matches it firmly. For some rows the clone size is stated as once, few or many, or as a class when expanded; others skip it.

CDR3 protein: CASSYSGLSQPQHF; CDR3 DNA: TGTGCCAGCTCATACTCAGGGTTGTCTCAGCCCCAGCATTTT; J gene: TRBJ1-5; clone size: few; V gene: TRBV2; D gene: NA
CDR3 protein: CASSLNRVDSGNTIYF; CDR3 DNA: TGTGCCAGCAGCCTCAACAGGGTCGACTCTGGAAACACCATATATTTT; J gene: TRBJ1-3; clone size: NA; V gene: TRBV7-9; D gene: NA
CDR3 protein: CASSPGWGRVDTQYF; CDR3 DNA: TGTGCTAGCAGCCCTGGCTGGGGGCGGGTAGATACGCAGTATTTT; J gene: TRBJ2-3; clone size: NA; V gene: TRBV7-7; D gene: NA
CDR3 protein: CASSPPRNTEAFF; CDR3 DNA: TGTGCCAGCAGTCCCCCCCGGAACACTGAAGCTTTCTTT; J gene: TRBJ1-1; clone size: NA; V gene: TRBV28; D gene: NA
CDR3 protein: CASSSPTGGEDGYTF; CDR3 DNA: TGCGCCAGCAGCTCGCCGACAGGGGGCGAAGATGGCTACACCTTC; J gene: TRBJ1-2; clone size: NA; V gene: TRBV5-1; D gene: TRBD1
CDR3 protein: CASSRQGNYGYTF; CDR3 DNA: TGTGCCAGCAGCCGACAGGGTAACTATGGCTACACCTTC; J gene: TRBJ1-2; clone size: NA; V gene: TRBV7-3; D gene: TRBD1
CDR3 protein: CAWSVKGGRQPQHF; CDR3 DNA: TGTGCCTGGAGTGTAAAAGGGGGCAGACAGCCCCAGCATTTT; J gene: TRBJ1-5; clone size: NA; V gene: TRBV30; D gene: TRBD1
CDR3 protein: CASSSETTGANTGELFF; CDR3 DNA: TGTGCCAGCAGCTCCGAAACGACAGGGGCGAACACCGGGGAGCTGTTTTTT; J gene: TRBJ2-2; clone size: NA; V gene: TRBV11-3; D gene: TRBD1
CDR3 protein: CASRNQGVGEQFF; CDR3 DNA: TGTGCCAGCAGAAATCAGGGTGTAGGTGAGCAGTTCTTC; J gene: TRBJ2-1; clone size: once; V gene: TRBV6-5; D gene: NA
CDR3 protein: CAWSSYTREYEQYF; CDR3 DNA: TGTGCCTGGAGTTCCTACACGAGGGAGTACGAGCAGTACTTC; J gene: TRBJ2-7; clone size: NA; V gene: TRBV30; D gene: NA
CDR3 protein: CASSATHATGTNQPQHF; CDR3 DNA: TGTGCCAGTAGTGCGACCCACGCGACAGGGACAAATCAGCCCCAGCATTTT; J gene: TRBJ1-5; clone size: NA; V gene: TRBV19; D gene: TRBD1
CDR3 protein: CASSEEGYYGYTF; CDR3 DNA: TGTGCCAGCAGTGAGGAGGGCTACTATGGCTACACCTTC; J gene: TRBJ1-2; clone size: NA; V gene: TRBV6-4; D gene: NA
CDR3 protein: CASSPPGLAAYEQYF; CDR3 DNA: TGTGCCAGCTCACCTCCGGGACTAGCAGCCTACGAGCAGTACTTC; J gene: TRBJ2-7; clone size: NA; V gene: TRBV18; D gene: TRBD2
CDR3 protein: CASSPPGGVDPMYF; CDR3 DNA: TGTGCCAGCAGCCCACCCGGGGGGGTCGACCCAATGTACTTC; J gene: TRBJ2-7; clone size: NA; V gene: TRBV5-5; D gene: TRBD2
CDR3 protein: CARRKGQTKNIQYF; CDR3 DNA: TGTGCCAGGCGGAAGGGGCAGACCAAAAACATTCAGTACTTC; J gene: TRBJ2-4; clone size: NA; V gene: TRBV21-1; D gene: NA
CDR3 protein: CASRPDSGRLQQYF; CDR3 DNA: TGTGCCAGCAGGCCCGATAGCGGGAGACTGCAGCAGTACTTC; J gene: TRBJ2-7; clone size: NA; V gene: TRBV6-5; D gene: TRBD2
CDR3 protein: CASRGVSTGELFF; CDR3 DNA: TGTGCCAGCAGAGGAGTATCCACCGGGGAGCTGTTTTTT; J gene: TRBJ2-2; clone size: NA; V gene: TRBV6-5; D gene: NA
CDR3 protein: CASSSRRQGAPGSFF; CDR3 DNA: TGTGCCAGCAGCTCGCGGAGACAGGGGGCGCCCGGTTCTTTCTTC; J gene: TRBJ1-2; clone size: few; V gene: TRBV6-5; D gene: TRBD1
CDR3 protein: CASQTGVGNTIYF; CDR3 DNA: TGTGCCAGCCAGACAGGGGTCGGAAACACCATATATTTT; J gene: TRBJ1-3; clone size: NA; V gene: TRBV2; D gene: TRBD1
CDR3 protein: CASSFSTGRGMNTEAFF; CDR3 DNA: TGTGCCAGCAGTTTTAGTACAGGGAGAGGGATGAACACTGAAGCTTTCTTT; J gene: TRBJ1-1; clone size: NA; V gene: TRBV27; D gene: NA
CDR3 protein: CASSYRTSNRGELFF; CDR3 DNA: TGTGCCAGCAGCTACCGGACTAGTAACCGGGGGGAGCTGTTTTTT; J gene: TRBJ2-2; clone size: NA; V gene: TRBV28; D gene: TRBD2
CDR3 protein: CASSFSGIGIGSEKLFF; CDR3 DNA: TGTGCCAGCTCTTTTAGTGGTATTGGCATCGGGTCTGAAAAACTGTTTTTT; J gene: TRBJ1-4; clone size: NA; V gene: TRBV18; D gene: NA
CDR3 protein: CASSSQGTKNTEAFF; CDR3 DNA: TGTGCCAGCAGCTCTCAGGGGACCAAGAACACTGAAGCTTTCTTT; J gene: TRBJ1-1; clone size: NA; V gene: TRBV5-6; D gene: NA
CDR3 protein: CAYKGTFREKLFF; CDR3 DNA: TGTGCCTACAAAGGGACTTTTAGAGAAAAACTGTTTTTT; J gene: TRBJ1-4; clone size: NA; V gene: TRBV30; D gene: NA
CDR3 protein: CAVKTGGTNTGELFF; CDR3 DNA: TGTGCCGTCAAAACGGGCGGGACGAACACCGGGGAGCTGTTTTTT; J gene: TRBJ2-2; clone size: once; V gene: TRBV10-3; D gene: NA
CDR3 protein: CASSLSLMGGYEQYF; CDR3 DNA: TGTGCCAGCAGCTTATCTCTTATGGGGGGGTACGAGCAGTACTTC; J gene: TRBJ2-7; clone size: NA; V gene: TRBV7-6; D gene: TRBD2
CDR3 protein: CASSPLLLNTEAFF; CDR3 DNA: TGTGCCAGCAGCCCGCTACTATTGAACACTGAAGCTTTCTTT; J gene: TRBJ1-1; clone size: once; V gene: TRBV7-8; D gene: NA
CDR3 protein: CASSLVIGTPTGGYTF; CDR3 DNA: TGTGCCAGCAGCTTAGTGATCGGGACACCGACGGGTGGCTACACCTTC; J gene: TRBJ1-2; clone size: NA; V gene: TRBV7-2; D gene: NA
CDR3 protein: CASSSPGGGQPQHF; CDR3 DNA: TGTGCCAGCAGTTCCCCAGGTGGTGGTCAGCCCCAGCATTTT; J gene: TRBJ1-5; clone size: NA; V gene: TRBV28; D gene: NA
CDR3 protein: CASSLTSGVETQYF; CDR3 DNA: TGTGCCAGCTCACTGACTAGCGGGGTAGAGACCCAGTACTTC; J gene: TRBJ2-5; clone size: NA; V gene: TRBV6-5; D gene: TRBD2
CDR3 protein: CASGNLGTSGDNEQFF; CDR3 DNA: TGTGCCAGCGGCAACTTAGGGACTAGCGGTGACAATGAGCAGTTCTTC; J gene: TRBJ2-1; clone size: few; V gene: TRBV6-6; D gene: TRBD2
CDR3 protein: CASSSPGQGIYEQYF; CDR3 DNA: TGTGCCAGCAGTTCTCCGGGACAGGGCATCTACGAGCAGTACTTC; J gene: TRBJ2-7; clone size: NA; V gene: TRBV6-6; D gene: TRBD1
CDR3 protein: CASKQGDSGANVLTF; CDR3 DNA: TGTGCCAGCAAGCAGGGGGACTCTGGGGCCAACGTCCTGACTTTC; J gene: TRBJ2-6; clone size: NA; V gene: TRBV6-5; D gene: TRBD1
CDR3 protein: CASSFRDRVNTEAFF; CDR3 DNA: TGTGCCAGCAGCTTTCGGGACAGGGTTAACACTGAAGCTTTCTTT; J gene: TRBJ1-1; clone size: NA; V gene: TRBV7-2; D gene: TRBD1
CDR3 protein: CASQASQYPLETQYF; CDR3 DNA: TGTGCCAGCCAGGCCTCGCAATATCCGTTGGAGACCCAGTACTTC; J gene: TRBJ2-5; clone size: NA; V gene: TRBV5-4; D gene: NA
CDR3 protein: CASSLGGDGYGYTF; CDR3 DNA: TGTGCCAGCAGCTTAGGGGGGGACGGCTATGGCTACACCTTC; J gene: TRBJ1-2; clone size: NA; V gene: TRBV11-2; D gene: NA
CDR3 protein: CASRGLTGKSEKLFF; CDR3 DNA: TGCGCCAGCCGGGGCCTAACAGGGAAGAGTGAAAAACTGTTTTTT; J gene: TRBJ1-4; clone size: NA; V gene: TRBV10-2; D gene: NA
CDR3 protein: CASSPAQGRMVGYTF; CDR3 DNA: TGTGCCAGCAGCCCTGCCCAGGGAAGGATGGTTGGCTACACCTTC; J gene: TRBJ1-2; clone size: NA; V gene: TRBV3-1/TRBV3-2; D gene: NA
CDR3 protein: CASSDRAGATDTQYF; CDR3 DNA: TGTGCCAGCAGCGATCGGGCAGGGGCAACAGATACGCAGTATTTT; J gene: TRBJ2-3; clone size: NA; V gene: TRBV9; D gene: NA
CDR3 protein: CATSRAASGRADEQFF; CDR3 DNA: TGTGCCACCAGCAGAGCTGCTAGCGGGAGGGCCGATGAGCAGTTCTTC; J gene: TRBJ2-1; clone size: NA; V gene: TRBV15; D gene: TRBD2
CDR3 protein: CASRRQGYYGYTF; CDR3 DNA: TGTGCCAGCAGACGGCAGGGCTACTATGGCTACACCTTC; J gene: TRBJ1-2; clone size: NA; V gene: TRBV28; D gene: NA
CDR3 protein: CASSGTSKANVLTF; CDR3 DNA: TGTGCCAGCAGTGGGACAAGTAAGGCCAACGTCCTGACTTTC; J gene: TRBJ2-6; clone size: NA; V gene: TRBV2; D gene: NA
CDR3 protein: CASRLVGASVYGYTF; CDR3 DNA: TGTGCCAGTCGGTTGGTGGGGGCCTCCGTCTATGGCTACACCTTC; J gene: TRBJ1-2; clone size: few; V gene: TRBV19; D gene: NA
CDR3 protein: CASSVDSRSLAGGPTEQFF; CDR3 DNA: TGTGCCAGCAGCGTAGATTCTCGGTCCCTAGCGGGAGGGCCAACGGAGCAGTTCTTC; J gene: TRBJ2-1; clone size: NA; V gene: TRBV9; D gene: TRBD2
CDR3 protein: CASSSSDRGQAFF; CDR3 DNA: TGTGCCAGCAGTTCGTCGGACAGGGGACAAGCTTTCTTT; J gene: TRBJ1-1; clone size: NA; V gene: TRBV27; D gene: TRBD1
CDR3 protein: CASSWGVNGYTF; CDR3 DNA: TGTGCCAGCAGTTGGGGGGTGAATGGCTACACCTTC; J gene: TRBJ1-2; clone size: NA; V gene: TRBV12-3/TRBV12-4; D gene: NA
CDR3 protein: CASSLTGGDTEAFF; CDR3 DNA: TGTGCCAGCAGCTTGACGGGCGGGGACACTGAAGCTTTCTTT; J gene: TRBJ1-1; clone size: few; V gene: TRBV16; D gene: NA
CDR3 protein: CASSYSAGQATYEQYF; CDR3 DNA: TGTGCCAGCAGTTACTCAGCCGGACAGGCTACCTACGAGCAGTACTTC; J gene: TRBJ2-7; clone size: NA; V gene: TRBV6-5; D gene: TRBD1
CDR3 protein: CATRQGGNYGYTF; CDR3 DNA: TGTGCCACCAGACAGGGGGGCAACTATGGCTACACCTTC; J gene: TRBJ1-2; clone size: NA; V gene: TRBV2; D gene: TRBD1
CDR3 protein: CASSQGQGLGETQYF; CDR3 DNA: TGCGCCAGCAGCCAAGGGCAGGGGCTGGGTGAGACCCAGTACTTC; J gene: TRBJ2-5; clone size: NA; V gene: TRBV4-1; D gene: NA
CDR3 protein: CASSPSGGGNTIYF; CDR3 DNA: TGTGCCAGCAGCCCTTCAGGAGGGGGAAACACCATATATTTT; J gene: TRBJ1-3; clone size: NA; V gene: TRBV3-1/TRBV3-2; D gene: NA
CDR3 protein: CASSLWSGTYNEQFF; CDR3 DNA: TGTGCCAGCAGCCTATGGAGCGGTACCTACAATGAGCAGTTCTTC; J gene: TRBJ2-1; clone size: once; V gene: TRBV7-9; D gene: NA
CDR3 protein: CASSPGQGTEQYF; CDR3 DNA: TGTGCCAGCAGCCCCGGACAGGGCACCGAGCAGTACTTC; J gene: TRBJ2-7; clone size: NA; V gene: TRBV6-5; D gene: TRBD1
CDR3 protein: CASSSGTMNTEAFF; CDR3 DNA: TGTGCCAGCAGTTCAGGTACCATGAACACTGAAGCTTTCTTT; J gene: TRBJ1-1; clone size: NA; V gene: TRBV6-5; D gene: NA
CDR3 protein: CASSTPGQGTTEAFF; CDR3 DNA: TGTGCCAGTAGTACCCCGGGACAGGGTACCACTGAAGCTTTCTTT; J gene: TRBJ1-1; clone size: few; V gene: TRBV19; D gene: TRBD1
CDR3 protein: CASKVAGGPRQETQYF; CDR3 DNA: TGTGCCAGCAAAGTAGCGGGAGGGCCTAGGCAAGAGACCCAGTACTTC; J gene: TRBJ2-5; clone size: once; V gene: TRBV19; D gene: TRBD2
CDR3 protein: CASSPGGHSPLHF; CDR3 DNA: TGTGCCAGCTCGCCGGGAGGACATTCACCCCTCCACTTT; J gene: TRBJ1-6; clone size: NA; V gene: TRBV18; D gene: NA
CDR3 protein: CASSLKSPGANVLTF; CDR3 DNA: TGTGCCAGCAGTTTAAAGAGTCCTGGGGCCAACGTCCTGACTTTC; J gene: TRBJ2-6; clone size: once; V gene: TRBV27; D gene: NA
CDR3 protein: CASSPPSETQYF; CDR3 DNA: TGTGCCAGCAGCCCCCCCTCGGAGACCCAGTACTTC; J gene: TRBJ2-5; clone size: NA; V gene: TRBV7-2; D gene: NA